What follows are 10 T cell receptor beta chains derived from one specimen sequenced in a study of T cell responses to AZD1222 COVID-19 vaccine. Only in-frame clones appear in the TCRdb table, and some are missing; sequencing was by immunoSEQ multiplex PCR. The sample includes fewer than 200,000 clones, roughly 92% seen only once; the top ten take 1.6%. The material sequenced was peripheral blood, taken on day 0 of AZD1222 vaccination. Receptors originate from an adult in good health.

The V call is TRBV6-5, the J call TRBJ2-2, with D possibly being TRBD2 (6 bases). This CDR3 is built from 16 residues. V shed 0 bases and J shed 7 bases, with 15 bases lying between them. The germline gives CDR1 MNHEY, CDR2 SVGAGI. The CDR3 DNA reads TGTGCCAGCAGTTACTCGACGGGAGTGAGCGGCGGGGAGCTGTTTTTT. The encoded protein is CASSYSTGVSGGELFF.

This chain's CDR3 is CATKNRTDGYTF. CDR3 nucleotides: TGTGCCACCAAGAACCGGACGGATGGCTACACCTTC. The rearrangement links TRBV15 to TRBJ1-2; D gene ambiguous. Trimming removed 7 bases at V and 6 bases at J, with 12 bases between. Germline V lookup: CDR1 LNHNV, CDR2 YYDKDF (reference sequence). The CDR3 has 12 amino acids. Drawing the rest from reference TRBV15 and TRBJ1-2, the complete variable domain is DAMVIQNPRYQVTQFGKPVTLSCSQTLNHNVMYWYQQKSSQAPKLLFHYYDKDFNNEADTPDNFQSRRPNTSFCFLDIRSPGLGDTAMYLCATKNRTDGYTFGSGTRLTVV.

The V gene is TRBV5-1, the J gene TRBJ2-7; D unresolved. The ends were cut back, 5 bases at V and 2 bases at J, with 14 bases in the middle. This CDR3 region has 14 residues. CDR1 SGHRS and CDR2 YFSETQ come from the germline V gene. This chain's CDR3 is CASRYLDGAYEQYF. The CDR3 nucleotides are TGCGCCAGCAGATACCTAGACGGTGCCTACGAGCAGTACTTC.

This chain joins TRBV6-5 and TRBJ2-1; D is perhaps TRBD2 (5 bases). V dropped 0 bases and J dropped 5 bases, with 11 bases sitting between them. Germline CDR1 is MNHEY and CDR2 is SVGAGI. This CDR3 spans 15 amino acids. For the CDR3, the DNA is TGTGCCAGCAGTTACTCAGAGACTATCCACAATGAGCAGTTCTTC. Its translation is CASSYSETIHNEQFF.

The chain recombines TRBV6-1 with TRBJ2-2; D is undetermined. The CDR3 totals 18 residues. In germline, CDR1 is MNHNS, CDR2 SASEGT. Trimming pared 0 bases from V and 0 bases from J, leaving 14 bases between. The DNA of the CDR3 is TGTGCCAGCAGTGAAGCGCCGTATGGAAGTTCGAACACCGGGGAGCTGTTTTTT. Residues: CASSEAPYGSSNTGELFF.

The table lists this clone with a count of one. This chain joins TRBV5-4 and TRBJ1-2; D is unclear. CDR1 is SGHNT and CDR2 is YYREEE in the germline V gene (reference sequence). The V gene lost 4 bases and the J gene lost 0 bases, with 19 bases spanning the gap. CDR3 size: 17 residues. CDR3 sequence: CASSPKGLAIANYGYTF. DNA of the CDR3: TGTGCCAGCAGCCCTAAAGGTCTCGCAATAGCTAACTATGGCTACACCTTC. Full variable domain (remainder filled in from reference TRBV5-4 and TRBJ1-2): ETGVTQSPTHLIKTRGQQVTLRCSSQSGHNTVSWYQQALGQGPQFIFQYYREEENGRGNFPPRFSGLQFPNYSSELNVNALELDDSALYLCASSPKGLAIANYGYTFGSGTRLTVV.

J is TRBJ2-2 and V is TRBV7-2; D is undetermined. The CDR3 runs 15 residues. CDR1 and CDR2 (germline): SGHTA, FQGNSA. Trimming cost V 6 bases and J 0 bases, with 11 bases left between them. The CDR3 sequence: CASSVLGTNTGELFF. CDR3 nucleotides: TGTGCCAGCAGTGTTTTGGGGACGAACACCGGGGAGCTGTTTTTT.

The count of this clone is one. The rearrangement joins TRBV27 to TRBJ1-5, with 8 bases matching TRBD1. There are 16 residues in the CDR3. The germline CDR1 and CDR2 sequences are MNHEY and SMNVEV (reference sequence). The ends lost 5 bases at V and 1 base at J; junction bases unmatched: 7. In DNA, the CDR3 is TGTGCCAGCAGTCCACGAGACAGGGGAAGCAATCAGCCCCAGCATTTT. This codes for CASSPRDRGSNQPQHF.

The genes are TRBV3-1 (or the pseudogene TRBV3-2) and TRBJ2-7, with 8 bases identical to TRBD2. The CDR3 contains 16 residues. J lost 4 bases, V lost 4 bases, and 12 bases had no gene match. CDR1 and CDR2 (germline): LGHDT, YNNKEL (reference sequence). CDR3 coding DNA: TGTGCCAGCAGCCGTTCGGTCCTAGCGGGTGGGTACGAGCAGTACTTC. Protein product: CASSRSVLAGGYEQYF.

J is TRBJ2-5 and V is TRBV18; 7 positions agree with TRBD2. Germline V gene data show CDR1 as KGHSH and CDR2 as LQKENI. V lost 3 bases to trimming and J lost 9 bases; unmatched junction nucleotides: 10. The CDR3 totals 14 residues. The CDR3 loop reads CASSPAGVSESQYF. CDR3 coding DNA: TGTGCCAGCTCACCGGCGGGGGTTTCGGAATCCCAGTACTTC.